This entry lists 22 T cell receptor beta chains sequenced from one sample in a study of blood T cell repertoires in COVID-19. The method was immunoSEQ multiplex PCR; TCRdb's version includes in-frame clones alone and lacks a portion of them. The data contain tens of thousands of clones, 75% to 95% of them singletons. What was sequenced was peripheral blood. Receptors were obtained from a human donor with active COVID-19. The donor label of this sample is uncertain.

The V gene is TRBV13, the J gene TRBJ2-7, with TRBD2 identical over 7 bases. This CDR3 contains 15 residues. V lost 5 bases, J lost 4 bases, and 11 bases stayed unmatched. In germline, CDR1 is PRHDT, CDR2 FYEKMQ (reference sequence). CDR3 DNA: TGTGCCAGCAGCCCACGAAGCGGGGTTTCTTACGAGCAGTACTTC. Amino acid sequence: CASSPRSGVSYEQYF. The complete variable domain, with remaining parts taken from reference TRBV13 and TRBJ2-7, reads AAGVIQSPRHLIKEKRETATLKCYPIPRHDTVYWYQQGPGQDPQFLISFYEKMQSDKGSIPDRFSAQQFSDYHSELNMSSLELGDSALYFCASSPRSGVSYEQYFGPGTRLTVT.

The chain links TRBV13 to TRBJ1-6, with 8 positions matching TRBD1. V lost 5 bases and J lost 6; bases outside the gene matches: 3. Germline CDR1 PRHDT, CDR2 FYEKMQ (reference sequence). The CDR3 is made up of 14 amino acids. The CDR3 sequence is CASSRGQGNSPLHF. The CDR3 region has the DNA TGTGCCAGCAGCCGTGGACAGGGTAATTCACCCCTCCACTTT.

This clone appeared once. This sequence joins TRBV15 and TRBJ1-2; TRBD1 agrees at 8 bases. The CDR3 consists of 13 residues. CDR1 and CDR2 (germline): LNHNV, YYDKDF (reference sequence). V lost 3 bases to trimming and J lost 3 bases; unmatched junction nucleotides: 0. In DNA form, the CDR3 reads TGTGCCACCAGCAGGGGACAGGACTATGGCTACACCTTC. Translating it yields CATSRGQDYGYTF.

The chain combines TRBV5-1 with TRBJ2-6; a weak D match, TRBD1 (6 bases). The V gene's germline CDR1 is SGHRS and CDR2 YFSETQ. The V gene lost 0 bases and the J gene lost 3 bases, with 16 bases spanning the gap. This CDR3 has 18 amino acids. The CDR3 coding sequence is TGCGCCAGCAGCTTGGGCGTGCAGGGGAGTTTTGGGGCCAACGTCCTGACTTTC. Translation gives CASSLGVQGSFGANVLTF.

The chain combines TRBV5-5 with TRBJ1-4; perhaps TRBD1 as D (6 bases). The germline CDR1 and CDR2 sequences are SGHKS and YYEKEE (reference sequence). Trimming took off 5 bases at V and 3 bases at J, with 17 bases between the two ends. The CDR3 has 16 residues. CDR3 in amino acids: CASRWGPQGSNEKLFF. CDR3 nucleotide sequence: TGTGCCAGCAGATGGGGACCTCAGGGGTCTAATGAAAAACTGTTTTTT.

The chain links TRBV7-2 to TRBJ2-5, with D hard to call. Germline CDR1 reads SGHTA; CDR2 reads FQGNSA. Trimming shortened V by 3 bases and J by 5 bases, and 10 bases separated the two germline ends. CDR3 size: 13 residues. In DNA form, the CDR3 reads TGTGCCAGCAGCTTTGGCTCAGCGGAGACCCAGTACTTC. As protein: CASSFGSAETQYF.

J is TRBJ2-1 and V is TRBV27, with D perhaps TRBD2 (6 bases). V was shortened by 3 bases and J by 2 bases, with 8 bases between the two germline ends. The CDR3 is made up of 14 amino acids. Looked up from germline, CDR1 is MNHEY and CDR2 is SMNVEV (reference sequence). The CDR3 sequence is CASSFGGAYNEQFF. CDR3 bases: TGTGCCAGCAGTTTCGGAGGGGCCTACAATGAGCAGTTCTTC.

The rearrangement joins TRBV28 to TRBJ2-2; D might be TRBD2 (6 bases). Trimming took 10 bases from V and 4 from J, leaving 16 bases between them. The CDR3 runs to 14 residues. CDR1 and CDR2 (germline): MDHEN, SYDVKM. CDR3 coding DNA: TGTGCCATTCTGGGGGGTGCGGGCACCGGGGAGCTGTTTTTT. Amino acid sequence: CAILGGAGTGELFF.

This clone was seen just once. The chain links TRBV19 to TRBJ1-5, with D possibly matching TRBD1 (5 bases). V was shortened by 7 bases and J by 7 bases, with 14 bases between the two germline ends. Per the germline V gene, CDR1 is LNHDA and CDR2 is SQIVND (reference sequence). The CDR3 runs 13 residues. The CDR3 region is CASTAGIYQPQHF. CDR3 coding DNA: TGTGCCAGTACGGCAGGGATATACCAGCCCCAGCATTTT.

This clone was observed once. The rearrangement joins TRBV11-2 to TRBJ2-1; the match to TRBD2 covers 14 bases. This CDR3 spans 16 amino acids. Per the germline V gene, CDR1 is SGHAT and CDR2 is FQNNGV. J gave up 2 bases and V 5 bases, and 2 bases lay outside the gene matches. Written as DNA, the CDR3 is TGTGCCAGCAGCCCGGGACTAGCGGGGGCCTACAATGAGCAGTTCTTC. It translates to CASSPGLAGAYNEQFF.

V is TRBV19 and J is TRBJ2-2, with 8 positions matching TRBD1. CDR3 length: 16 residues. Germline CDR1 is LNHDA and CDR2 is SQIVND (reference sequence). After removal of 4 bases from V and 0 bases from J, the junction contained 4 bases not matched to a gene. In DNA, the CDR3 is TGTGCCAGTAGTAAACAGACAGGGGCGAACACCGGGGAGCTGTTTTTT. Translating gives CASSKQTGANTGELFF.

The rearrangement joins TRBV4-3 to TRBJ2-7; 7 bases match TRBD1. In germline, CDR1 is LGHNA, CDR2 YSLEER. The CDR3 has 13 residues. V was pared by 4 bases and J by 2 bases, with 2 bases of the junction left unmatched. The CDR3 region has the DNA TGCGCCAGCAGCCGTCAGGGGGCCTACGAGCAGTACTTC. Translation: CASSRQGAYEQYF.

The genes are TRBV10-3 and TRBJ1-1, with 7 bases that match TRBD1. The CDR3 spans 14 residues. The germline V gene has CDR1 ENHRY and CDR2 SYGVKD. V lost 5 bases and J lost 5; bases outside the gene matches: 8. The CDR3 DNA is TGTGCCATCAGTCCCGAGGGGGCCGGGACTGAAGCTTTCTTT. Its protein is CAISPEGAGTEAFF.

The chain couples TRBV9 to TRBJ1-3; TRBD1 matches 7 bases. J lost 0 bases, V lost 3 bases, and 3 bases had no gene match. The CDR3 extends over 15 amino acids. CDR1 is SGDLS, CDR2 YYNGEE, per germline. The CDR3 reads CASSGGGLSGNTIYF. In nucleotides, the CDR3 is TGTGCCAGCAGCGGAGGGGGCCTCTCTGGAAACACCATATATTTT. Full variable domain (rest looked up from reference TRBV9 and TRBJ1-3): DSGVTQTPKHLITATGQRVTLRCSPRSGDLSVYWYQQSLDQGLQFLIQYYNGEERAKGNILERFSAQQFPDLHSELNLSSLELGDSALYFCASSGGGLSGNTIYFGEGSWLTVV.

J is TRBJ2-3 and V is TRBV6-1; D is ambiguous. CDR3 length: 12 residues. Germline V gives CDR1 MNHNS, CDR2 SASEGT. Trimming left V 3 bases short and J 7 bases short, with 8 bases between. CDR3: CASSEWLNTQYF. The CDR3 DNA is TGTGCCAGCAGTGAGTGGCTTAATACGCAGTATTTT.

In this sample, this clone turned up once. V usage is TRBV7-2 and J usage is TRBJ1-3, with 8 nucleotides matching TRBD1. The CDR3 has 16 amino acids. Germline lookup yields CDR1 SGHTA and CDR2 FQGNSA. V lost 3 bases and J lost 4; bases outside the gene matches: 8. This chain's CDR3 is CASSLDTGGIGNTIYF. The CDR3 DNA is TGTGCCAGCAGCTTGGATACAGGGGGGATCGGAAACACCATATATTTT.

The V and J genes are TRBV3-1 (or the pseudogene TRBV3-2) and TRBJ1-2; D is unresolved. Trimming removed 0 bases at V and 4 bases at J, with 6 bases between. The CDR3 sequence is 13 residues long. The V gene's germline CDR1 is LGHDT and CDR2 YNNKEL (reference sequence). CDR3: CASSQEVSYGYTF. CDR3 bases: TGTGCCAGCAGCCAAGAAGTCAGCTATGGCTACACCTTC.

V and J are TRBV29-1 and TRBJ2-7; TRBD2 aligns across 8 bases. The CDR3 extends over 15 amino acids. The germline V gene has CDR1 SQVTM and CDR2 ANQGSEA. V gave up 6 bases and J gave up 0 bases; unmatched junction bases: 10. CDR3 region: CSVVPGGGISYEQYF. The DNA for the CDR3 is TGCAGCGTGGTCCCCGGCGGGGGGATCTCCTACGAGCAGTACTTC.

The chain is built from TRBV14 and TRBJ1-1; TRBD1 is a possible D gene (5 bases). This CDR3 comprises 15 residues. CDR1 SGHDN and CDR2 FVKESK come from the germline V gene. Trimming stripped 4 bases from V and 5 bases from J, with 17 bases between. The CDR3 protein is CASSPVLRQTTEAFF. CDR3 bases: TGTGCCAGCAGCCCCGTGCTAAGACAGACTACTGAAGCTTTCTTT.

This rearrangement joins TRBV3-1 (or the pseudogene TRBV3-2) to TRBJ2-3; the D is unclear. Trimming took off 0 bases at V and 6 bases at J, with 4 bases between the two ends. The CDR3 contains 12 residues. Germline-derived CDR1 and CDR2 are LGHDT and YNNKEL (reference sequence). As DNA, the CDR3 is TGTGCCAGCAGCCAAGATCGGGATACGCAGTATTTT. This sequence encodes CASSQDRDTQYF.

The chain uses TRBV9 and TRBJ2-5; D unclear. Trimming took off 0 bases at V and 7 bases at J, with 7 bases between the two ends. The germline gives CDR1 SGDLS, CDR2 YYNGEE. The CDR3 spans 12 residues. CDR3 DNA: TGTGCCAGCAGCGTAGTCTCGGGGACCCAGTACTTC. It specifies CASSVVSGTQYF. Supplemented by reference TRBV9 and TRBJ2-5, the full variable domain reads DSGVTQTPKHLITATGQRVTLRCSPRSGDLSVYWYQQSLDQGLQFLIQYYNGEERAKGNILERFSAQQFPDLHSELNLSSLELGDSALYFCASSVVSGTQYFGPGTRLLVL.

The chain employs TRBV28 and TRBJ2-7; no clear D gene. Germline V lookup: CDR1 MDHEN, CDR2 SYDVKM. Between the trimmed V and J ends, which lost 2 bases and 3 bases, there was a span of 23 bases. This CDR3 comprises 18 residues. The CDR3: CASSLSRRRSRSYYEQYF. CDR3 nucleotide sequence: TGTGCCAGCAGTTTAAGTCGCCGTCGGTCGAGGTCCTACTACGAGCAGTACTTC.